A selection of T cell receptor beta chains follows, all from one sample in a study of shared clonotypes between healthy human individuals. Sequencing used immunoSEQ multiplex PCR; TCRdb keeps in-frame clones, though not all of them. The data show around 2.5 million clones, 93% seen once. Sequencing was performed on naive CD4+ T cells from PBMCs. The receptors were sampled from a man aged 18-30 years in good health. Some clones in this sample may be carry-over from other donors' samples. Each CDR3 is given with its conserved first and last residue. A D gene is named only where the DNA matches it firmly.

CDR3: CASSLTSGRALYNEQFF
DNA: TGTGCCAGCAGCCTGACTAGCGGGAGGGCCTTGTACAATGAGCAGTTCTTC
V: TRBV7-3
D: TRBD2
J: TRBJ2-1

CDR3: CASSWTSGTLDTQYF
DNA: TGCGCCAGCAGCTGGACTAGCGGGACGTTAGATACGCAGTATTTT
V: TRBV5-1
D: TRBD2
J: TRBJ2-3

CDR3: CASSLTGLDYGYTF
DNA: TGTGCCAGCTCGTTGACAGGGCTGGACTATGGCTACACCTTC
V: TRBV18
D: TRBD1
J: TRBJ1-2

CDR3: CASSRGGRDNEQFF
DNA: TGTGCCAGCAGTCGGGGGGGTCGGGACAATGAGCAGTTCTTC
V: TRBV7-2
D: TRBD2
J: TRBJ2-1

CDR3: CASSLWGGGTNEKLFF
DNA: TGTGCCAGCAGCTTATGGGGCGGGGGGACTAATGAAAAACTGTTTTTT
V: TRBV7-8
D: .
J: TRBJ1-4

CDR3: CASSPGMGQGPSEQYF
DNA: TGTGCCAGCAGTCCAGGAATGGGACAGGGCCCCAGCGAGCAGTACTTC
V: TRBV28
D: TRBD1
J: TRBJ2-7

CDR3: CASSEVPFYTGELFF
DNA: TGTGCCAGCAGTGAAGTCCCCTTTTACACCGGGGAGCTGTTTTTT
V: TRBV6-1
D: .
J: TRBJ2-2

CDR3: CASALAGEGSSTQYF
DNA: TGTGCCAGCGCCCTAGCGGGAGAGGGGTCCTCAACGCAGTATTTT
V: TRBV28
D: TRBD2
J: TRBJ2-3

CDR3: CATRLTGGGTEAFF
DNA: TGTGCCACTCGGCTGACAGGGGGGGGCACTGAAGCTTTCTTT
V: TRBV28
D: TRBD1
J: TRBJ1-1

CDR3: CASSDPGLAGNRGTDTQYF
DNA: TGTGCCAGCAGCGATCCGGGACTAGCGGGAAATCGTGGGACAGATACGCAGTATTTT
V: TRBV5-4
D: TRBD2
J: TRBJ2-3

CDR3: CASSPRQGPSYEQYF
DNA: TGTGCCAGCTCACCTAGACAGGGCCCCTCCTACGAGCAGTACTTC
V: TRBV18
D: TRBD1
J: TRBJ2-7

CDR3: CASSPDLGDTDTQYF
DNA: TGTGCCAGCTCACCCGACCTCGGGGACACAGATACGCAGTATTTT
V: TRBV18
D: .
J: TRBJ2-3

CDR3: CASKSSTAGRGTYEQYF
DNA: TGTGCCAGCAAATCCTCCACGGCGGGGCGGGGTACCTACGAGCAGTACTTC
V: TRBV28
D: .
J: TRBJ2-7

CDR3: CASTGTVGNTIYF
DNA: TGTGCCAGCACCGGGACAGTAGGAAACACCATATATTTT
V: TRBV28
D: TRBD1
J: TRBJ1-3

CDR3: CASSRQGGTNEKLFF
DNA: TGTGCCAGCAGCCGACAGGGTGGAACTAATGAAAAACTGTTTTTT
V: TRBV9
D: TRBD1
J: TRBJ1-4

CDR3: CASSSGMASETIEQYF
DNA: TGCGCCAGCAGCTCTGGTATGGCTAGTGAAACGATCGAGCAGTACTTC
V: TRBV5-1
D: .
J: TRBJ2-7